Sequencing of this T cell receptor beta chain was carried out in a study of cytomegalovirus exposure and HLA in healthy donors. The PCR employed 60 Vbeta primers together with 13 Jbeta primers. Generated by immunoSEQ multiplex PCR, the TCRdb table keeps only in-frame clones and is missing some. The sample carries around 220,000 clones, 70% to 80% recorded once. Germline-derived CDR1 and CDR2 are MNHNS and SASEGT. V trimming: 5 bases; J trimming: 5 bases; junction bases outside the gene matches: 7. This CDR3 has 14 residues. The origin of this receptor is a man between 35 and 55 years old in good health and CMV-seronegative. The chain couples TRBV6-1 to TRBJ1-1, with 8 positions matching TRBD1. Source material: PBMCs. The CDR3 DNA reads TGTGCCAGCAGTCTCCTTGACAGGGGAACTGAAGCTTTCTTT. This codes for CASSLLDRGTEAFF.